The rows below give T cell receptor beta chains drawn from one sample of a study of CD8+ T cells in alopecia areata. Here immunoSEQ multiplex PCR was the method, and the copy in TCRdb shows in-frame clones only, minus some. This table has around 200,000 clones, roughly 64% appearing once. Source: CD8+ T cells sorted from blood, taken at week 24, from a patient treated with tofacitinib. The receptors derive from a human donor with alopecia areata. CDR3s include the opening cysteine and the closing phenylalanine or tryptophan. Each record gives: V gene, D gene, clone size, J gene, CDR3 DNA, CDR3 protein. The D gene is left open where the match is weak. The size field is filled for only some rows; it gives once, few, many or a size class.

TRBV9	TRBD1	-	TRBJ2-1	TGTGCCAGCAGCCGGAGACAGGGCGTATCCTACAATGAGCAGTTCTTC	CASSRRQGVSYNEQFF
TRBV7-9	-	few	TRBJ2-2	TGTGCCAGCCTCATACGGGCCGGCGGGGAGCTGTTTTTT	CASLIRAGGELFF
TRBV5-1	-	-	TRBJ2-2	TGCGCCAGCAAACAGGAGAACACCGGGGAGCTGTTTTTT	CASKQENTGELFF
TRBV25-1	-	-	TRBJ1-1	TGTGCCAGCAGTGTTTCGGGGGGGAGTGAAGCTTTCTTT	CASSVSGGSEAFF
TRBV5-1	-	few	TRBJ2-5	TGCGCCAGCAGCTTGGCCCACGGACAAGAGACCCAGTACTTC	CASSLAHGQETQYF
TRBV29-1	-	-	TRBJ2-1	TGCAGCGTTGAGGGGAACAGAATCAAGGCAAATGAGCAGTTCTTC	CSVEGNRIKANEQFF
TRBV5-1	-	few	TRBJ1-2	TGCGCCAGCAGCTTGGCCACTGAGGGGACGGACTATGGCTACACCTTC	CASSLATEGTDYGYTF
TRBV4-2	-	-	TRBJ2-1	TGTGCCAGCAGCCAAGACACGGGACAAACCTACAATGAGCAGTTCTTC	CASSQDTGQTYNEQFF
TRBV13	-	-	TRBJ1-2	TGTGCCAGCAGCTTAAAAGGGGAGTCACTTAACTATGGCTACACCTTC	CASSLKGESLNYGYTF
TRBV7-9	-	-	TRBJ2-2	TGTGCCAGCAGCTCGGGACAGAACACCGGGGAGCTGTTTTTT	CASSSGQNTGELFF
TRBV7-9	-	-	TRBJ1-4	TGTGCCAGCAGCCCGACAGTGAGAAAACTGTTTTTT	CASSPTVRKLFF
TRBV9	TRBD1	-	TRBJ2-7	TGTGCCAGCAGCGCTAACAGGGGGCCAAGGTACGAGCAGTACTTC	CASSANRGPRYEQYF
TRBV7-9	-	-	TRBJ1-2	TGTGCCAGCACCCCGGTTGAGGGAGGCTACACCTTC	CASTPVEGGYTF
TRBV5-1	-	-	TRBJ2-7	TGCGCCAGCAGCTCCAACTACGAGCAGTACTTC	CASSSNYEQYF
TRBV6-5	-	-	TRBJ1-6	TGTGCCAGCAGTCCAGGGGAGGGTGGTTCACCCCTCCACTTT	CASSPGEGGSPLHF
TRBV2	TRBD1	-	TRBJ2-6	TGTGCCAGCTGGGACAGGTCGTTCTCTGGGGCCAACGTCCTGACTTTC	CASWDRSFSGANVLTF
TRBV6-5	TRBD2	once	TRBJ2-1	TGTGCCAGCAGTTACCCTGGGACTAGCGGCAATGAGCAGTTCTTC	CASSYPGTSGNEQFF
TRBV15	-	-	TRBJ1-2	TGTGCCACCAGCAGAGCGGACAGTGATGGCTACACCTTC	CATSRADSDGYTF
TRBV27	TRBD1	-	TRBJ1-1	TGTGCCAGCAGTTTCGGGACAGGGGGATCAGCTTTCTTT	CASSFGTGGSAFF
TRBV4-1	-	-	TRBJ2-5	TGCGCCAGCCCCCTCCGAGCAGGAGTCCAAGAGACCCAGTACTTC	CASPLRAGVQETQYF
TRBV7-6	TRBD1	-	TRBJ2-3	TGTGCCAGCAGCCCCCCCGACAGGGGGCAATATACGCAGTATTTT	CASSPPDRGQYTQYF
TRBV7-8	-	-	TRBJ1-5	TGTGCCAGCAGCCTAACGTCCTTGGAGAATCAGCCCCAGCATTTT	CASSLTSLENQPQHF